The clone carrying this TCR beta chain was recorded a few times. Its antigen remains unidentified. The CDR3 regions of TCR beta were amplified from RNA transcripts. An initial round of RT-PCR targeting the TCR CDR3 relied on the HTBI primer set. TCRdb re-called the multiplex PCR reads with MiXCR, one entry per CDR3 protein. The repertoire holds 600,000 or so distinct CDR3 sequences, with approximately 15% as singletons. The germline CDR1 and CDR2 sequences are MNHEY and SMNVEV (reference sequence). This CDR3 comprises 14 residues. The V and J ends lost 2 bases and 5 bases respectively, with 9 bases between them. Fresh peripheral blood, about 9.9 ml, yielded the PBMCs. The record originates from a study of T cells in Graves' hyperthyroidism and ophthalmopathy. On the study more broadly: It was at initial diagnosis, before any treatment, that peripheral blood was collected.

Regarding the study as a whole: Among thyroid clonotypes expanded above 0.001, most also appeared in blood.

Specimen: blood. This TCR was recovered from a woman between 50 and 59 years old with Graves' ophthalmopathy. The chain uses TRBV27 and TRBJ1-4; a weak D match, TRBD1 (5 bases). CDR3 protein: CASSLLGDNEKLFF. CDR3 DNA sequence: TGTGCCAGCAGTTTACTTGGGGACAATGAAAAACTGTTTTTT.